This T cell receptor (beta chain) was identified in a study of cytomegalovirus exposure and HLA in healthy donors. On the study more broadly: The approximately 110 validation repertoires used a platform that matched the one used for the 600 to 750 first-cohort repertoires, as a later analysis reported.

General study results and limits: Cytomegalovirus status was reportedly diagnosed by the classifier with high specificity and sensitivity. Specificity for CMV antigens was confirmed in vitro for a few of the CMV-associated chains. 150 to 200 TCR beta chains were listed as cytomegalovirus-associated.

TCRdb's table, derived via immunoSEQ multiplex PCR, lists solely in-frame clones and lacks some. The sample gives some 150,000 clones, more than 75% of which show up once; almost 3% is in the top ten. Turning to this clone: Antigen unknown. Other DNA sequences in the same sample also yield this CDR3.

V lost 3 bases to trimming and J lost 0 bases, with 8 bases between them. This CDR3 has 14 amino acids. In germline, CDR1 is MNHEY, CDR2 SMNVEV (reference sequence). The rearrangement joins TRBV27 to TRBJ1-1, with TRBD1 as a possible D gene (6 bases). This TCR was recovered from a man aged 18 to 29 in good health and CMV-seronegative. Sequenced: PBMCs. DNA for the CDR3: TGTGCCAGCAGTTTGCAGGGGATGAACACTGAAGCTTTCTTT. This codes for CASSLQGMNTEAFF.